This note documents a single T cell receptor beta chain sequence. This record comes from a study of blood T cell repertoires in COVID-19. Whole-study context: Both acute and convalescent COVID-19 samples were obtained from the United States, Italy and Spain. The cDNA or gDNA used as material had been derived from T cells, B-cell-depleted T cells, or PBMCs.

CDR3 length: 13 residues. Germline V gene lookup returns CDR1 SGHTS and CDR2 YDEGEE. V lost 2 bases and J lost 3, with 8 bases in between. The study recruited people aged about 18 to 95 years across under 25 US areas. For recovered donors of Cohort 3, there were two negative PCRs, clearance, or symptom resolution. The table came from immunoSEQ multiplex PCR; TCRdb's copy has only in-frame clones and leaves some out. Of 300,000 to 450,000 clones listed, 70% to 90% are singletons. This TCR was sampled from a young woman who had recovered from COVID-19. Sequencing input: PBMCs or T cells enriched from blood (not recorded which). V gene TRBV5-8 combines with J gene TRBJ2-5, with a weak D call TRBD2 (5 bases). The CDR3 sequence is CASSLMGEETQYF. For the CDR3, the DNA is TGTGCCAGCAGCTTAATGGGAGAAGAGACCCAGTACTTC.